Following are 18 T cell receptor beta chains from one sample sequenced in a study of beta chain features in type 1 diabetes. Study-wide results and caveats: Within each of all four CD4+ subsets, Type 1 diabetes patients had TCRB CDR3s that were moderately but significantly shorter.

The investigators reverse transcribed all of the isolated RNA, so they sequenced expressed TCRB transcripts. Sequenced by immunoSEQ multiplex PCR; TCRdb stores in-frame clones only, minus some. The table lists some 110,000 clones, about 17% of them singletons. These receptors have no identified antigens. Sample: central memory CD4+ T cells from blood. The receptors here all came from a young man with type 1 diabetes.

This clone was recorded a few times. The V and J genes are TRBV18 and TRBJ1-2; TRBD1 agrees at 8 bases. Losses at the gene ends were 3 bases for V and 9 bases for J; bases not matched to a gene: 9. This CDR3 has 14 amino acids. CDR1 and CDR2 (germline): KGHSH, LQKENI. CDR3 DNA: TGTGCCAGCTCACCTCCCGGACAGGGCTGGAGCTACACCTTC. This translates into CASSPPGQGWSYTF.

The chain couples TRBV18 to TRBJ2-3; D remains unclear. Germline lookup yields CDR1 KGHSH and CDR2 LQKENI. The V end was cut by 6 bases, the J end by 10 bases, with 14 bases between. The CDR3 runs to 12 residues. The CDR3 loop is CASSPMELSQYF. For the CDR3, the DNA is TGTGCCAGCTCCCCAATGGAGCTGTCGCAGTATTTT.

The genes are TRBV29-1 and TRBJ1-4; 7 bases map to TRBD1. Per the germline V gene, CDR1 is SQVTM and CDR2 is ANQGSEA. J gave up 5 bases and V 3 bases, and 0 bases lay outside the gene matches. The CDR3 consists of 12 residues. This CDR3 reads CSVEDRNEKLFF. DNA of the CDR3: TGCAGCGTTGAGGACAGGAATGAAAAACTGTTTTTT.

This clone was seen at least ten times. The V and J genes are TRBV19 and TRBJ1-2; D not certain. Trimming left V 3 bases short and J 3 bases short, with 5 bases between. Germline CDR1 LNHDA, CDR2 SQIVND (reference sequence). The CDR3 is made up of 12 amino acids. CDR3 nucleotide sequence: TGTGCCAGTAGTATCTCTGACTATGGCTACACCTTC. Its protein is CASSISDYGYTF. Variable domain in full (rest from reference TRBV19 and TRBJ1-2): DGGITQSPKYLFRKEGQNVTLSCEQNLNHDAMYWYRQDPGQGLRLIYYSQIVNDFQKGDIAEGYSVSREKKESFPLTVTSAQKNPTAFYLCASSISDYGYTFGSGTRLTVV.

This clone was recorded a few times. The chain recombines TRBV18 with TRBJ2-7, with TRBD1 identical over 9 bases. Germline CDR1 KGHSH, CDR2 LQKENI. The J segment lost 6 bases and the V segment lost 2 bases, leaving 8 bases of the junction unmatched. This CDR3 contains 15 residues. CDR3 DNA: TGTGCCAGCTCACCATCACGGGGACAGGGCGCCGAGCAGTACTTC. Translation gives CASSPSRGQGAEQYF.

This clone was detected a few times. The chain employs TRBV5-1 and TRBJ1-6, with 7 positions matching TRBD1. CDR1 is SGHRS, CDR2 YFSETQ, per germline. Losses at the gene ends were 1 base for V and 7 bases for J; bases not matched to a gene: 8. The CDR3 spans 16 residues. CDR3 sequence reads: CASSLYVRDSNSPLHF. As DNA, the CDR3 is TGCGCCAGCAGCTTGTACGTCAGGGACAGCAATTCACCCCTCCACTTT.

The chain couples TRBV19 to TRBJ2-1; D is unclear. The germline CDR1 and CDR2 sequences are LNHDA and SQIVND (reference sequence). Trimming removed 1 base at V and 7 bases at J, with 2 bases between. The CDR3 is made up of 11 amino acids. The CDR3: CASSIVNEQFF. The DNA for the CDR3 is TGTGCCAGTAGTATAGTAAATGAGCAGTTCTTC. Full variable domain (rest looked up from reference TRBV19 and TRBJ2-1): DGGITQSPKYLFRKEGQNVTLSCEQNLNHDAMYWYRQDPGQGLRLIYYSQIVNDFQKGDIAEGYSVSREKKESFPLTVTSAQKNPTAFYLCASSIVNEQFFGPGTRLTVL.

This sequence joins TRBV7-2 and TRBJ2-3, with D possibly being TRBD2 (5 bases). In germline, CDR1 is SGHTA, CDR2 FQGNSA. V was pared by 1 base and J by 0 bases, with 11 bases between. This CDR3 contains 16 residues. CDR3 protein: CASSLERGISTDTQYF. In DNA form, the CDR3 reads TGTGCCAGCAGCTTAGAGAGAGGGATTAGCACAGATACGCAGTATTTT.

This clone was detected only a few times. This sequence joins TRBV4-3 and TRBJ2-7, with a possible D match to TRBD1 (6 bases). This CDR3 contains 15 residues. Per germline, CDR1 LGHNA and CDR2 YSLEER. Trimming took off 1 base at V and 0 bases at J, with 10 bases between the two ends. The CDR3 DNA is TGCGCCAGCAGCCAAGGTCCAGGGGACTCCTACGAGCAGTACTTC. This encodes CASSQGPGDSYEQYF.

This clone was detected only a few times. The chain carries TRBV4-3 and TRBJ2-1, with 12 bases that match TRBD2. CDR1 is LGHNA, CDR2 YSLEER, per germline. The V and J ends lost 4 bases and 6 bases, in that order; junction bases with no gene match: 10. This CDR3 is 17 amino acids long. Here the CDR3 reads CASSRTSGGPGVNEQFF. CDR3 sequence (DNA): TGCGCCAGCAGCCGAACTAGCGGGGGGCCAGGAGTCAATGAGCAGTTCTTC.

A few counts support this clone. The chain has TRBV9 and TRBJ2-1; no reliable D call. The V gene's germline CDR1 is SGDLS and CDR2 YYNGEE. The CDR3 spans 14 residues. Trimming removed 0 bases at V and 7 bases at J, with 11 bases between. The CDR3 reads CASSVAGSMNEQFF. The DNA of the CDR3 is TGTGCCAGCAGCGTAGCGGGTAGCATGAATGAGCAGTTCTTC.

In this sample, this clone turned up a few times. V usage is TRBV5-1 and J usage is TRBJ1-6; TRBD1 agrees at 8 bases. Losses at the gene ends were 0 bases for V and 9 bases for J; bases not matched to a gene: 2. The CDR3 length is 14 residues. The V gene's germline CDR1 is SGHRS and CDR2 YFSETQ. Here the CDR3 reads CASSLGQGPSPLHF. The DNA of the CDR3 is TGCGCCAGCAGCTTGGGACAGGGGCCTTCACCCCTCCACTTT. The full variable domain, rest sourced from reference TRBV5-1 and TRBJ1-6, is KAGVTQTPRYLIKTRGQQVTLSCSPISGHRSVSWYQQTPGQGLQFLFEYFSETQRNKGNFPGRFSGRQFSNSRSEMNVSTLELGDSALYLCASSLGQGPSPLHFGNGTRLTVT.

The chain uses TRBV2 and TRBJ1-5; D gene unclear. This CDR3 has 12 amino acids. Germline V gene lookup returns CDR1 SNHLY and CDR2 FYNNEI. V dropped 3 bases and J dropped 2 bases, with 2 bases sitting between them. This CDR3 is CASSEGNQPQHF. As DNA, the CDR3 is TGTGCCAGCAGTGAGGGCAATCAGCCCCAGCATTTT.

The chain is built from TRBV29-1 and TRBJ2-5; D is unresolved. Germline V CDR1 and CDR2: SQVTM, ANQGSEA. This CDR3 comprises 12 residues. V lost 7 bases, J lost 1 base, and 10 bases lay in between. The CDR3 coding sequence is TGCAGCGCCGGCTCTCCCCAAGAGACCCAGTACTTC. It translates to CSAGSPQETQYF.

The V call is TRBV5-4, the J call TRBJ2-7; TRBD1 is a possible D gene (5 bases). Germline-derived CDR1 and CDR2 are SGHNT and YYREEE (reference sequence). The CDR3 is 13 residues long. V dropped 4 bases and J dropped 6 bases, with 14 bases sitting between them. The CDR3 spells CASSQDSDSEQYF. The CDR3 DNA follows: TGTGCCAGCAGCCAAGATAGTGACAGCGAGCAGTACTTC.

V is TRBV11-2 and J is TRBJ2-7, with a possible D match to TRBD2 (5 bases). Trimming stripped 1 base from V and 0 bases from J, with 10 bases between. Per germline, CDR1 SGHAT and CDR2 FQNNGV. The CDR3 covers 15 residues. The CDR3 sequence: CASSLGRRSSYEQYF. For the CDR3, the DNA is TGTGCCAGCAGCTTAGGACGGAGGAGCTCCTACGAGCAGTACTTC.

The rearrangement links TRBV27 to TRBJ2-3; unclear D gene. The CDR3 has 15 residues. Germline-derived CDR1 and CDR2 are MNHEY and SMNVEV (reference sequence). V was cut by 8 bases and J by 7 bases, with 22 bases left in between. This CDR3 reads CASSPRVLGPHTQYF. CDR3 coding DNA: TGTGCCAGCTCACCCCGGGTCCTTGGGCCACATACGCAGTATTTT.

Remarks on this clone: A far larger clone is only one base removed, so a read error is likely. Other DNA sequences of this sample code for an identical CDR3. The chain is built from TRBV30 and TRBJ1-5; D is uncertain. CDR1 and CDR2 from the germline V gene are GTSNPN and SVGIG (reference sequence). The V end lost 0 bases, the J end lost 1 base, and 4 bases lay between the germline ends. This CDR3 is 13 amino acids long. The CDR3 spells CAWSVDSNQPQHF. Written as DNA, the CDR3 is TGTGCCTGGAGTGTGGACAGCAATCAGCCCCAGCATTTT.